This passage covers 10 T cell receptor beta chains from one sample sequenced in a study of early T cells in non-severe SARS-CoV-2 infection. TCRdb ran MiXCR on the 5' RACE reads and lists one entry per CDR3 protein. The data contain tens of thousands of distinct CDR3 sequences, approximately 5.7% of them singletons. This material consisted of whole blood, taken at baseline. These receptors originate from an adult who was a healthcare worker with PCR-confirmed SARS-CoV-2 infection or an uninfected control (not recorded which).

Ten or more counts support this clonotype. V gene TRBV29-1 combines with J gene TRBJ1-1; no reliable D call. Trimming took 5 bases from V and 0 from J, leaving 10 bases between them. The CDR3 spans 13 residues. Per the germline V gene, CDR1 is SQVTM and CDR2 is ANQGSEA. CDR3 loop: CSVRTEMNTEAFF. CDR3 coding DNA: TGCAGCGTTAGAACAGAGATGAACACTGAAGCTTTCTTT.

This clonotype was counted at least ten times. The CDR3 region is CSARSFTYEQYF. CDR3 DNA sequence: TGCAGTGCTAGAAGCTTCACTTACGAGCAGTACTTC. The J gene is TRBJ2-7, the V gene TRBV20-1, with D hard to call. Trimming cost V 2 bases and J 4 bases, with 9 bases left between them. Germline V gives CDR1 DFQATT, CDR2 SNEGSKA (reference sequence). The CDR3 loop spans 12 amino acids.

This clonotype was recorded a few times. The chain has TRBV4-3 and TRBJ2-1; D gene ambiguous. This CDR3 comprises 14 residues. Trimming shortened V by 0 bases and J by 6 bases, and 9 bases separated the two germline ends. Germline V CDR1 and CDR2: LGHNA, YSLEER. The CDR3 reads CASSQDPLFNEQFF. For the CDR3, the DNA is TGCGCCAGCAGCCAAGATCCCCTGTTCAATGAGCAGTTCTTC.

This clonotype occurred a few times. This sequence joins TRBV5-4 and TRBJ2-2; D possibly corresponds to TRBD2 (5 bases). Between the trimmed V and J ends, which lost 4 bases and 0 bases, there was a span of 16 bases. Germline lookup yields CDR1 SGHNT and CDR2 YYREEE (reference sequence). The CDR3 contains 17 residues. In DNA, the CDR3 is TGTGCCAGCAGCCGGATGAGCGGAACCGCGAACACCGGGGAGCTGTTTTTT. It yields the protein CASSRMSGTANTGELFF.

The CDR3 nucleotides read TGTGCCAGCAGCCCAGCGGGACTAGCCGCTAATGAGCAGTTCTTC. Translating it yields CASSPAGLAANEQFF. This chain joins TRBV11-2 and TRBJ2-1; 9 nucleotides line up with TRBD2. The CDR3 loop spans 15 amino acids. Germline V gives CDR1 SGHAT, CDR2 FQNNGV. V lost 5 bases to trimming and J lost 7 bases; unmatched junction nucleotides: 9.

The table lists this clonotype with a few counts. The J gene is TRBJ1-1, the V gene TRBV6-5, with D possibly being TRBD1 (6 bases). This CDR3 is 13 amino acids long. V dropped 4 bases and J dropped 6 bases, with 12 bases sitting between them. Looked up from germline, CDR1 is MNHEY and CDR2 is SVGAGI. In DNA, the CDR3 is TGTGCCAGCAGTTCGTTCAGGGGCTCTGAAGCTTTCTTT. It encodes CASSSFRGSEAFF.

This clonotype has only a few counts. The chain employs TRBV20-1 and TRBJ2-5; D unclear. V gave up 6 bases and J gave up 1 base, with 6 bases separating them. Germline lookup yields CDR1 DFQATT and CDR2 SNEGSKA (reference sequence). The CDR3 contains 11 residues. CDR3 protein: CSAKGQETQYF. The CDR3 DNA follows: TGCAGTGCCAAAGGCCAAGAGACCCAGTACTTC.

The chain uses TRBV11-1 and TRBJ2-1; 7 nucleotides match TRBD1. CDR3 length equals 14 residues. The V gene's germline CDR1 is SGHAT and CDR2 FQDESV (reference sequence). With 5 bases clipped from V and 6 bases from J, the junction kept 7 bases outside the gene matches. The CDR3 sequence is CASSGRQGANEQFF. CDR3 nucleotides: TGTGCCAGCAGCGGACGACAGGGAGCCAATGAGCAGTTCTTC. The whole variable domain, remainder taken from reference TRBV11-1 and TRBJ2-1, is EAEVAQSPRYKITEKSQAVAFWCDPISGHATLYWYRQILGQGPELLVQFQDESVVDDSQLPKDRFSAERLKGVDSTLKIQPAELGDSAMYLCASSGRQGANEQFFGPGTRLTVL.

This clonotype showed up many times. The V call is TRBV5-1, the J call TRBJ2-3; D uncertain. Trimming removed 6 bases at V and 5 bases at J, with 7 bases between. The CDR3 runs 11 residues. Germline V gene lookup returns CDR1 SGHRS and CDR2 YFSETQ. The CDR3 is CASNRGDTQYF. The CDR3 region has the DNA TGCGCCAGCAACAGAGGAGATACGCAGTATTTT.

This clonotype is judged medium-sized (0.01 to 0.1%). J is TRBJ2-5 and V is TRBV27; D is possibly TRBD2 (6 bases). Germline V lookup: CDR1 MNHEY, CDR2 SMNVEV (reference sequence). Deletions cut 2 bases from V and 2 bases from J, with 9 bases between. This CDR3 spans 14 amino acids. In nucleotides, the CDR3 is TGTGCCAGCAGTTTAGGAGGGCAGCAAGAGACCCAGTACTTC. This gives the protein CASSLGGQQETQYF.